These 6 T cell receptor beta chains share one sample of origin, sequenced in a study of T cells after yellow fever vaccination. Via MiXCR, TCRdb re-called the 5' RACE reads, giving one row per CDR3 protein. Among 300,000 to 400,000 distinct CDR3 sequences, approximately 9% were seen once, and the ten largest hold more than 15%. This sample comprised PBMCs, obtained on the day of the first yellow fever vaccination. These receptors originate from a man aged 18 to 35 who received the YFV17D yellow fever vaccine.

This clonotype has a count of ten or more. This sequence joins TRBV21-1 and TRBJ2-2; the table's TRBD1 call for D was not verified on the DNA. TRBV21-1 is marked as a pseudogene. The CDR3 consists of 17 residues. The CDR3 here is CASSKAGPGVFTGELFF. The DNA of the CDR3 is TGTGCCAGCAGCAAAGCGGGTCCGGGGGTTTTCACCGGGGAGCTGTTTTTT.

Concerning this clonotype itself: A single base separates this from a much larger clone, so it may be a read error. The CDR3 DNA sequence: TGTGCTAGCAGCCTATCCCCGGGGACCACAGATACGCAGTATTTT. Translation gives CASSLSPGTTDTQYF. This rearrangement joins TRBV7-7 to TRBJ2-3; D assignment may be TRBD1 or TRBD2 (5 bases each). Germline V gives CDR1 SSHAT, CDR2 FNYEAQ (reference sequence). This CDR3 contains 15 residues.

The chain recombines TRBV11-2 with TRBJ2-1, with 10 positions matching TRBD1. CDR1 and CDR2 from the germline V gene are SGHAT and FQNNGV. V shed 7 bases, J shed 8 bases, and the junction held 14 bases outside the gene matches. This CDR3 contains 16 residues. This chain's CDR3 is CASTREGTGVPDEQFF. CDR3 DNA sequence: TGTGCCAGCACCAGAGAAGGGACAGGGGTACCGGATGAGCAGTTCTTC.

This clonotype was seen only a few times. As DNA, the CDR3 is TGTGCCAGCAGCCTCACAGGGGTGAATGGCTACACCTTC. Its translation is CASSLTGVNGYTF. V and J are TRBV7-9 and TRBJ1-2; 7 positions agree with TRBD1. The J segment lost 6 bases and the V segment lost 5 bases, leaving 6 bases of the junction unmatched. CDR3 length: 13 residues. The V gene's germline CDR1 is SEHNR and CDR2 FQNEAQ (reference sequence).

Many counts were recorded for this clonotype. The rearrangement joins TRBV9 to TRBJ2-2; D is perhaps TRBD1 (5 bases). Germline V gene data show CDR1 as SGDLS and CDR2 as YYNGEE. The V gene lost 5 bases and the J gene lost 4 bases, with 9 bases spanning the gap. This CDR3 has 13 amino acids. CDR3 region: CASSGAFTGELFF. In DNA form, the CDR3 reads TGTGCCAGCAGTGGGGCTTTCACCGGGGAGCTGTTTTTT.

The chain joins TRBV10-1 to TRBJ1-2; D remains ambiguous. Trimming removed 6 bases from V and 6 bases from J, with 14 bases in between. There are 13 residues in the CDR3. Germline V gene sequence: CDR1 WNHNN, CDR2 SYGVQD (reference sequence). The CDR3 loop reads CASSPTKENGYTF. The CDR3 coding sequence is TGCGCCAGCAGCCCGACAAAGGAGAATGGCTACACCTTC.